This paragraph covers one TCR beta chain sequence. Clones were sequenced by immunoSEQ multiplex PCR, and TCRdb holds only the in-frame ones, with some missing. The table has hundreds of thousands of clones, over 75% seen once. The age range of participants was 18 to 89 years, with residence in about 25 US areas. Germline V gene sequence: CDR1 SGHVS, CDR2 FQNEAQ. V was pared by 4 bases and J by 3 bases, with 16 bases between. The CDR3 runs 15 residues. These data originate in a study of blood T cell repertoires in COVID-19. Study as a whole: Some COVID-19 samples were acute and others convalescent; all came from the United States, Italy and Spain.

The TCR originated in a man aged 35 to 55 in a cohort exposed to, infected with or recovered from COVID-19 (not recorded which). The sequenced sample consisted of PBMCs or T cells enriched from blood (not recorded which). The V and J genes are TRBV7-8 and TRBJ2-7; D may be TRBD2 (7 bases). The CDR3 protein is CASSSPRRGGYEQYF. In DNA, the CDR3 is TGTGCCAGCAGCTCCCCCAGGAGGGGGGGCTACGAGCAGTACTTC.